One and the same sample provided the 9 T cell receptor beta chains below, sequenced in a study of shared clonotypes between healthy human individuals. Here immunoSEQ multiplex PCR was the method, and the copy in TCRdb shows in-frame clones only, minus some. The sample yields 2 million to 2.5 million clones, about 92% seen once. The sequenced sample consisted of naive CD4+ T cells from PBMCs. Subset in this sample: CD45RA+ positively selected. The receptor source for this set is a man between 18 and 35 years old in good health. Some clones in this sample may be carry-over from other donors' samples.

The V call is TRBV5-1, the J call TRBJ2-2; maybe TRBD1 (6 bases). Germline V gene lookup returns CDR1 SGHRS and CDR2 YFSETQ. V lost 4 bases, J lost 3 bases, and 13 bases lay in between. CDR3 length equals 15 residues. The chain's CDR3 is CASSPLTGDTGELFF. In DNA, the CDR3 is TGCGCCAGCAGCCCCCTGACAGGTGACACCGGGGAGCTGTTTTTT.

The rearrangement joins TRBV7-9 to TRBJ2-1; D possibly uses TRBD1 or TRBD2 (6 bases each). Trimming pared 1 base from V and 6 bases from J, leaving 13 bases between. CDR1 is SEHNR and CDR2 is FQNEAQ in the germline V gene (reference sequence). The CDR3 has 15 amino acids. DNA of the CDR3: TGTGCCAGCAGCTTAGTACAGGGAGGCCCCAATGAGCAGTTCTTC. Encoded protein: CASSLVQGGPNEQFF.

The sample holds a few counts of this clone. The rearrangement uses TRBV29-1 and TRBJ1-1, with 9 bases fitting TRBD1. Germline V gene sequence: CDR1 SQVTM, CDR2 ANQGSEA. The ends lost 7 bases at V and 7 bases at J; junction bases unmatched: 7. The CDR3 has 12 residues. CDR3 loop: CSAWDRAGEAFF. The CDR3 DNA is TGCAGCGCCTGGGACAGGGCAGGTGAAGCTTTCTTT. The variable domain in full, with the rest retrieved from reference TRBV29-1 and TRBJ1-1, is SAVISQKPSRDICQRGTSLTIQCQVDSQVTMMFWYRQQPGQSLTLIATANQGSEATYESGFVIDKFPISRPNLTFSTLTVSNMSPEDSSIYLCSAWDRAGEAFFGQGTRLTVV.

The rearrangement links TRBV18 to TRBJ2-1, with a weak D call TRBD1 (6 bases). The germline gives CDR1 KGHSH, CDR2 LQKENI. There are 15 residues in the CDR3. V lost 1 base and J lost 4, with 11 bases in between. CDR3 DNA: TGTGCCAGCTCACCACTTTCAGGGGCTTACAATGAGCAGTTCTTC. Protein sequence: CASSPLSGAYNEQFF.

The gene calls are TRBV19 and TRBJ2-7; weak D call: TRBD1 (6 bases). V lost 10 bases and J lost 6, with 19 bases in between. The CDR3 has 13 amino acids. Germline V gene data show CDR1 as LNHDA and CDR2 as SQIVND (reference sequence). The CDR3 DNA follows: TGTGCCACCAACGACAGGAGGCTTGGCGAGCAGTACTTC. It encodes CATNDRRLGEQYF. The whole variable domain, remainder taken from reference TRBV19 and TRBJ2-7, is DGGITQSPKYLFRKEGQNVTLSCEQNLNHDAMYWYRQDPGQGLRLIYYSQIVNDFQKGDIAEGYSVSREKKESFPLTVTSAQKNPTAFYLCATNDRRLGEQYFGPGTRLTVT.

The rearrangement uses TRBV5-4 and TRBJ2-7; TRBD1 might be the D (6 bases). V was cut by 4 bases and J by 4 bases, with 18 bases left in between. Germline assignment: CDR1 SGHNT and CDR2 YYREEE (reference sequence). This CDR3 spans 15 amino acids. Here the CDR3 reads CASSPRGGTGYEQYF. For the CDR3, the DNA is TGTGCCAGCAGCCCCCGAGGGGGAACGGGTTACGAGCAGTACTTC.

Details on this clone: The same CDR3 arises from other DNA sequences in this sample as well. The chain couples TRBV19 to TRBJ1-2, with D uncertain. Trimming shortened V by 0 bases and J by 8 bases, and 7 bases separated the two germline ends. There are 12 residues in the CDR3. From germline, CDR1 is LNHDA and CDR2 SQIVND (reference sequence). The chain's CDR3 is CASSIDRRGYTF. The CDR3 nucleotides are TGTGCCAGTAGTATAGACCGGCGGGGCTACACCTTC.

This clone showed up just once. This chain uses TRBV7-9 with TRBJ2-7; 8 bases agree with TRBD1. V trimming: 3 bases; J trimming: 5 bases; junction bases outside the gene matches: 12. The CDR3 runs 16 residues. Per the germline V gene, CDR1 is SEHNR and CDR2 is FQNEAQ (reference sequence). CDR3 region: CASSFIPRQGRHEQYF. The CDR3 nucleotides are TGTGCCAGCAGCTTTATCCCAAGACAGGGGCGGCACGAGCAGTACTTC.

The chain employs TRBV11-2 and TRBJ2-1, with a weak D call TRBD2 (6 bases). The CDR3 is made up of 14 amino acids. V lost 6 bases and J 10 bases, leaving 19 bases between the germline ends. CDR1 and CDR2 (germline): SGHAT, FQNNGV. This CDR3 reads CASRGRGGSREQFF. In nucleotides, the CDR3 is TGTGCCAGCAGGGGCCGAGGAGGGTCTCGAGAGCAGTTCTTC. The full variable domain, with the rest looked up from reference TRBV11-2 and TRBJ2-1, is EAGVAQSPRYKIIEKRQSVAFWCNPISGHATLYWYQQILGQGPKLLIQFQNNGVVDDSQLPKDRFSAERLKGVDSTLKIQPAKLEDSAVYLCASRGRGGSREQFFGPGTRLTVL.